The T cell receptor beta chain under discussion was sequenced for a study of vaccination and CD4 T cells after COVID-19. As for this clonotype: Antigen: not known.

Treatment here: approximately nine-day PBMC culture with coronavirus spike peptide pools or control peptides (ViraFEST assay). After expanding antigen-specific T cells with peptide pools, ViraFEST sequenced their TCRs. Sequencing of DNA taken from cultured CD4+ T cells relied on the Oncomine TCR Beta short-read assay. TCRdb re-called the PCR reads with MiXCR, one entry per CDR3 protein. Among some 25,000 distinct CDR3 sequences, around 65% were seen once, and the ten largest hold 4% to 6%. The CDR3 extends over 16 amino acids. CDR1 and CDR2 (germline): MNHEY, SMNVEV (reference sequence). J was trimmed by 5 bases and V by 4 bases; bases with no gene match: 8.

Sequencing input: CD4+ T cells from blood, cultured in vitro. This chain uses TRBV27 with TRBJ2-5; 12 bases fit TRBD2. The receptor comes from a human donor who had recovered from COVID-19. The CDR3 DNA sequence: TGTGCCAGCAGTTCCAGACGACTAGCGGGAGAGGAGACCCAGTACTTC. Protein product: CASSSRRLAGEETQYF.